Included here is one T cell receptor beta chain sequence, with context. The antigen it binds to is not known. One base away there is no much larger clone; base qualities are not given. These data come from a study of blood T cells in healthy people across ages (dated by TCRdb to between 2015 and 2016). About the investigation overall: In model experiments, template switching captured about one uniquely barcoded TCR beta cDNA molecule for every two T cells. To avoid experimental bias, donors of different ages were distributed randomly across sequencing lanes. Using deep sequencing normalized with unique cDNA molecular identifiers, the study measured how TCR beta repertoire diversity changes with age. The donors were split into four age groups: young (average around 16 years), middle-aged (roughly 39), aged (approximately 60) and long-lived (about 82). The study analyzed two additional independent replicas of 1 million unique cDNA reads from the same blood draw for two donors, one aged 18 to 30 and one aged 80 or older.

The donors were roughly 40 Caucasian individuals from Russia, aged roughly 6 to 100 years, who were systemically healthy. About 9.8 milliliters of peripheral blood were drawn from each donor into EDTA-treated Vacutainer tubes. Ficoll-Paque density-gradient centrifugation was used to isolate PBMCs, with at least 7 million per sample. Total RNA was extracted from PBMCs with Trizol reagent, with at least 5.5 micrograms obtained per sample. For every donor, flow cytometry on a PBMC aliquot measured the percentage of naive CD45RAhigh/CD27high T cells. Points the paper makes about the study in general: Because donor CMV infection status was unknown, age-related changes in expanded clonotypes were potentially confounded. Compared with the aged group, the long-lived group had more naive CD4+ T cells, fewer expanded clones and increased TCR diversity, suggesting age selection. There was a strong correlation between observed TCR beta diversity and the percentage of naive T cells measured by flow cytometry. Estimates of total diversity from one million sequenced T cells were regarded as lower bounds and underestimates. Since profiling was done on bulk unsorted PBMCs, naive and antigen-experienced compartments could not be conclusively compared. As age increased, observed TCR beta diversity per million T cells dropped in a roughly linear way, and a significant reduction was already evident by age approximately 40.

The library was made by 5' RACE. Sequencer: Illumina HiSeq 2500. The second PCR ran for about 6 to 11 cycles and used a J-beta primer mix along with a sample-barcoded 5' primer. A template-switch 5' adaptor carrying 12 random nucleotides introduced a unique molecular identifier onto each TCR beta cDNA molecule. Each sample yielded at least 3 million CDR3-containing paired-end reads. First-strand cDNA synthesis was performed from all RNA using the Mint cDNA synthesis kit, with priming by a TRBC-specific oligonucleotide. After uracil-DNA glycosylase treatment, a first 18-cycle PCR used universal primers M1SS and BC2_uni_R on all cDNA. The source study handled its data this way. Normalization of each sample was performed by random selection of 1 million high-quality reads, each carrying a distinct molecular identifier. Reads with shared molecular identifiers were discarded instead of being binned into consensus sequences. MiTCR, run with a Q25 quality threshold and the strictest error-elimination algorithm, handled CDR3 identification, clonotype clustering and error correction. A nonparametric unseen species model with Euler transformation was used to estimate a lower bound on total TCR beta diversity. TCRdb redid the processing of the public reads, applying fastp at Q25 and MiXCR, and retained in-frame beta chains. CDR3 protein duplicates are merged, each entry listing the most common genes and DNA. None of the V and J calls come from the authors' own analysis; TCRdb made them. The sample table records hundreds of thousands of distinct CDR3 sequences; around 45% of these occur just once. Clones ranked in the top ten supply roughly 19% of the sample.

The CDR3, from cysteine to phenylalanine, totals 17 residues. The kept DNA is CDR3 alone, 51 bases in frame from the first base. The germline V end is reduced by 2 bases and the J end by 8 bases; junction bases left unmatched: 14. Per the germline V gene, SNHLY is the CDR1 and FYNNEI is the CDR2. The chain is made from TRBV2 and TRBJ1-2, with TRBD1 identical over 10 junction bases. The TCR sequence derives from a man aged 55-75 years in good health. The sample was blood. The DNA sequence reads TGTGCCAGCAGTGAATTATCCGCCGCCGGGACAGGGGACGGCTACACCTTC. Its protein product is CASSELSAAGTGDGYTF.